This entry lists 25 T cell receptor beta chains sequenced from one sample in a study of T cell responses to AZD1222 COVID-19 vaccine. The table came from immunoSEQ multiplex PCR; TCRdb's copy has only in-frame clones and leaves some out. Here the sample spans more than 95,000 clones, around 89% being singletons. Sample: peripheral blood, taken on day 0 of MenACWY control vaccination. The receptors shown here come from an adult in good health.

This chain joins TRBV24-1 and TRBJ2-3; tentatively, D is TRBD2 (5 bases). The CDR3 has 16 amino acids. Germline V CDR1 and CDR2: KGHDR, SFDVKD. The V end was cut by 0 bases, the J end by 4 bases, with 13 bases between. The CDR3 nucleotides are TGTGCCACCAGTGATTTGCAAGGCGGAGGAGCAGATACGCAGTATTTT. Translation: CATSDLQGGGADTQYF.

This chain uses TRBV5-1 with TRBJ2-5; 8 bases line up with TRBD1. The CDR3 has 16 residues. V shed 0 bases and J 5 bases; nucleotides not matched to a gene: 9. Looked up from germline, CDR1 is SGHRS and CDR2 is YFSETQ. CDR3 residues: CASSLGTGRPEETQYF. The CDR3 nucleotides read TGCGCCAGCAGCTTGGGGACAGGGCGCCCTGAGGAGACCCAGTACTTC.

The chain uses TRBV13 and TRBJ2-7; 7 nucleotides agree with TRBD1. Germline loops: CDR1 PRHDT, CDR2 FYEKMQ (reference sequence). The CDR3 is made up of 14 amino acids. Trimming removed 0 bases from V and 4 bases from J; junction bases left unmatched: 3. In DNA form, the CDR3 reads TGTGCCAGCAGCTTAGGCCAGGGGGAATACGAGCAGTACTTC. Translation: CASSLGQGEYEQYF.

J is TRBJ1-5 and V is TRBV7-9; D is undetermined. The V gene's germline CDR1 is SEHNR and CDR2 FQNEAQ (reference sequence). The CDR3 is 14 residues long. Deletions cut 3 bases from V and 2 bases from J, with 8 bases between. The CDR3 spells CASSFGRGNQPQHF. The CDR3, as DNA: TGTGCCAGCAGCTTCGGAAGGGGCAATCAGCCCCAGCATTTT.

The V and J genes are TRBV15 and TRBJ1-3; D unclear. The CDR3 contains 16 residues. The V gene's germline CDR1 is LNHNV and CDR2 YYDKDF (reference sequence). The ends were cut back, 0 bases at V and 0 bases at J, with 9 bases in the middle. CDR3 loop: CATSRDWQASGNTIYF. CDR3 nucleotides: TGTGCCACCAGCAGAGATTGGCAGGCCTCTGGAAACACCATATATTTT.

V gene TRBV5-1 combines with J gene TRBJ2-3; TRBD2 agrees at 10 bases. CDR1 and CDR2 (germline): SGHRS, YFSETQ. The length of the CDR3 is 16 residues. Losses at the gene ends were 0 bases for V and 3 bases for J; bases not matched to a gene: 4. The CDR3 sequence is CASSLEASGRTDTQYF. Written as DNA, the CDR3 is TGCGCCAGCAGCTTGGAGGCTAGCGGGAGAACAGATACGCAGTATTTT.

The genes are TRBV11-2 and TRBJ1-2, with 9 bases that match TRBD1. Trimming at V came to 5 bases and at J to 5 bases, leaving 9 bases not matched to a gene. The CDR3 runs 15 residues. Germline CDR1 reads SGHAT; CDR2 reads FQNNGV. CDR3 nucleotide sequence: TGTGCCAGCAGCGACGCCGGGACAGGGTCGTATGGCTACACCTTC. Translating it yields CASSDAGTGSYGYTF.

This clone has a handful of counts. J is TRBJ2-5 and V is TRBV7-2, with 8 nucleotides matching TRBD2. CDR1 and CDR2 from the germline V gene are SGHTA and FQGNSA. This CDR3 is 14 amino acids long. V lost 5 bases and J lost 2; bases outside the gene matches: 4. The CDR3 DNA follows: TGTGCCAGCAGCGCGGGACTAGTACAAGAGACCCAGTACTTC. Translated, it gives CASSAGLVQETQYF. The full variable domain, with the rest looked up from reference TRBV7-2 and TRBJ2-5, is GAGVSQSPSNKVTEKGKDVELRCDPISGHTALYWYRQSLGQGLEFLIYFQGNSAPDKSGLPSDRFSAERTGGSVSTLTIQRTQQEDSAVYLCASSAGLVQETQYFGPGTRLLVL.

The table lists this clone with a count of one. The chain employs TRBV6-5 and TRBJ2-7; 13 positions agree with TRBD2. The trim removed 2 bases at V and 2 bases at J, leaving 0 bases unmatched. This CDR3 contains 15 residues. CDR1 is MNHEY, CDR2 SVGAGI, per germline. CDR3 residues: CASSYGTSGTYEQYF. The CDR3, as DNA: TGTGCCAGCAGTTACGGGACTAGCGGGACCTACGAGCAGTACTTC.

The CDR3 nucleotides are TGTGCCAGCAGTGAACGGCTAAGCTCTGGAAACACCATATATTTT. Translation: CASSERLSSGNTIYF. V usage is TRBV6-1 and J usage is TRBJ1-3; D unresolved. This CDR3 has 15 amino acids. CDR1 and CDR2 (germline): MNHNS, SASEGT. Trimming took 2 bases from V and 0 from J, leaving 8 bases between them.

This clone was seen only a few times. J is TRBJ1-5 and V is TRBV9; no clear D. Trimming removed 0 bases at V and 3 bases at J, with 7 bases between. CDR1 SGDLS and CDR2 YYNGEE come from the germline V gene. The CDR3 totals 14 residues. The CDR3 protein is CASSVDVDNQPQHF. The CDR3 nucleotides read TGTGCCAGCAGCGTAGACGTGGACAATCAGCCCCAGCATTTT.

This chain joins TRBV5-1 and TRBJ2-2, with TRBD2 matching 10 bases. V lost 6 bases and J lost 7; bases outside the gene matches: 9. Germline assignment: CDR1 SGHRS and CDR2 YFSETQ. This CDR3 region has 15 residues. The chain's CDR3 is CASTPLAGDSGELFF. The CDR3 region has the DNA TGCGCCAGCACCCCCCTAGCGGGAGATAGCGGGGAGCTGTTTTTT.

The chain has TRBV19 and TRBJ1-2; tentative D call: TRBD1 (5 bases). The CDR3 consists of 14 residues. Per the germline V gene, CDR1 is LNHDA and CDR2 is SQIVND (reference sequence). Trimming shortened V by 7 bases and J by 4 bases, and 16 bases separated the two germline ends. In DNA form, the CDR3 reads TGTGCCAGTACTCCCGGGAGGGGAGCCTATGGCTACACCTTC. Its translation: CASTPGRGAYGYTF.

The CDR3 is CATSEEKSGSDEQFF. DNA for the CDR3: TGTGCCACCAGTGAGGAAAAAAGCGGGAGCGATGAGCAGTTCTTC. The chain recombines TRBV24-1 with TRBJ2-1; TRBD2 agrees at 8 bases. Germline V gene lookup returns CDR1 KGHDR and CDR2 SFDVKD. The CDR3 contains 15 residues. Trimming took 4 bases from V and 8 from J; bases not matched to a gene: 9.

This chain connects TRBV5-1 to TRBJ2-1, with 8 bases matching TRBD2. Germline CDR1 is SGHRS and CDR2 is YFSETQ. V dropped 1 base and J dropped 6; count of bases not matched to a gene: 6. This CDR3 comprises 15 residues. The chain's CDR3 is CASSLLAGDLNEQFF. The CDR3 nucleotides are TGCGCCAGCAGCTTGCTAGCGGGTGATCTCAATGAGCAGTTCTTC.

The gene calls are TRBV11-3 and TRBJ1-2; D remains unclear. This CDR3 has 14 residues. The germline V gene has CDR1 SGHNT and CDR2 YENEEA. Trimming pared 0 bases from V and 4 bases from J, leaving 9 bases between. The CDR3 loop is CASSLDRSGYGYTF. The DNA for the CDR3 is TGTGCCAGCAGCTTAGACAGGTCTGGCTATGGCTACACCTTC.

The chain employs TRBV6-5 and TRBJ1-3, with D tentatively TRBD1 (5 bases). Trimming pared 0 bases from V and 7 bases from J, leaving 13 bases between. The CDR3 contains 15 residues. CDR1 MNHEY and CDR2 SVGAGI come from the germline V gene. Here the CDR3 reads CASSYSAGQVNTIYF. As DNA, the CDR3 is TGTGCCAGCAGTTACTCGGCAGGGCAGGTTAACACCATATATTTT.

The chain combines TRBV7-8 with TRBJ2-3; D ambiguous. V was pared by 0 bases and J by 2 bases, with 3 bases between. Germline V gene sequence: CDR1 SGHVS, CDR2 FQNEAQ. The CDR3 consists of 13 residues. The CDR3: CASSLALTDTQYF. DNA of the CDR3: TGTGCCAGCAGCTTAGCCCTCACAGATACGCAGTATTTT.

V is TRBV5-6 and J is TRBJ2-2; no definite D call. V lost 2 bases, J lost 6 bases, and 8 bases lay in between. The germline CDR1 and CDR2 sequences are SGHDT and YYEEEE. The CDR3 has 13 residues. The CDR3 sequence: CASSFLVSGELFF. The CDR3 DNA is TGTGCCAGCAGCTTCCTAGTTTCCGGGGAGCTGTTTTTT. Together with reference TRBV5-6 and TRBJ2-2, the CDR3 gives the full variable domain: DAGVTQSPTHLIKTRGQQVTLRCSPKSGHDTVSWYQQALGQGPQFIFQYYEEEERQRGNFPDRFSGHQFPNYSSELNVNALLLGDSALYLCASSFLVSGELFFGEGSRLTVL.

The chain is built from TRBV5-1 and TRBJ2-3; unclear D gene. The CDR3 is 13 residues long. In germline, CDR1 is SGHRS, CDR2 YFSETQ. The V end lost 5 bases, the J end lost 5 bases, and 12 bases lay between the germline ends. For the CDR3, the DNA is TGCGCCAGCAGTCTGGACCTGGTAGATACGCAGTATTTT. Encoded protein: CASSLDLVDTQYF.

The chain recombines TRBV5-1 with TRBJ1-2; 7 positions match TRBD1. Germline lookup yields CDR1 SGHRS and CDR2 YFSETQ. This CDR3 contains 14 residues. V dropped 3 bases and J dropped 4; count of bases not matched to a gene: 6. The CDR3 nucleotides read TGCGCCAGCAGCTCTGCGGACAGGACCTATGGCTACACCTTC. Residues: CASSSADRTYGYTF.

The chain combines TRBV5-6 with TRBJ1-2; possibly TRBD1 for D (6 bases). Trimming pared 4 bases from V and 7 bases from J, leaving 14 bases between. CDR1 is SGHDT, CDR2 YYEEEE, per germline. The CDR3 extends over 13 amino acids. The CDR3: CASSPTGLSGYTF. CDR3 DNA: TGTGCCAGCAGCCCAACAGGGTTAAGTGGCTACACCTTC.

V usage is TRBV3-1 (or the pseudogene TRBV3-2) and J usage is TRBJ2-1; 8 nucleotides align to TRBD2. The J segment lost 4 bases and the V segment lost 4 bases, leaving 6 bases of the junction unmatched. Germline-derived CDR1 and CDR2 are LGHDT and YNNKEL (reference sequence). The CDR3 contains 15 residues. CDR3 bases: TGTGCCAGCAGCCTCACTAGCGGAGGGTACAATGAGCAGTTCTTC. It is translated as CASSLTSGGYNEQFF.

This clone appeared a few times. The chain couples TRBV27 to TRBJ2-7, with a weak D call TRBD2 (6 bases). Germline CDR1 and CDR2: MNHEY and SMNVEV (reference sequence). The V end lost 6 bases, the J end lost 3 bases, and 18 bases lay between the germline ends. The CDR3 consists of 15 residues. The CDR3 protein is CASREAGGNLYEQYF. The DNA of the CDR3 is TGTGCCAGCAGGGAAGCGGGCGGAAATCTCTACGAGCAGTACTTC.

V is TRBV7-3 and J is TRBJ1-1; D might be TRBD1 (5 bases). The germline CDR1 and CDR2 sequences are SGHTA and FQGTGA. This CDR3 contains 14 residues. Trimming cost V 5 bases and J 7 bases, with 17 bases left between them. The CDR3: CASSEGPARGEAFF. The CDR3 DNA follows: TGTGCCAGCAGCGAGGGACCGGCTAGGGGTGAAGCTTTCTTT.